This T cell receptor beta chain appears in the sequencing data of a study of T cells in Graves' hyperthyroidism and ophthalmopathy. The ends were cut back, 1 base at V and 6 bases at J, with 10 bases in the middle. The CDR3 covers 13 residues. The germline V gene encodes CDR1 SGHTA and CDR2 FQGNSA. Whole-study results and caveats: Separating ophthalmopathy from stable hyperthyroidism was achieved by a 13 V-J model. The blood repertoire included most of the expanded thyroid clonotypes above 0.001.

With duration under 3 months, ophthalmopathy was active: Clinical Activity Score at least 3, NOSPECS at least 4. Clinicians diagnosed patients from clinical symptoms, serum thyroxine and TRAb, thyroid ultrasound and orbital computed tomography. This clonotype was recorded many times. The antigen is unknown. Authors of the study amplified TCR beta CDR3 regions from RNA transcripts. An initial round of RT-PCR targeting the TCR CDR3 relied on the HTBI primer set. MiXCR, run by TCRdb on the multiplex PCR reads, gives a single entry per CDR3 protein. The sample comprises over 400,000 distinct CDR3 sequences, roughly 22% of which are singletons, and around 47% rests with the top ten.

The sequencing sample was made of blood. The V and J genes are TRBV7-2 and TRBJ2-7; D is unclear. This receptor was identified in a woman in her seventies with Graves' ophthalmopathy. The CDR3 loop reads CASSLEYASEQYF. The CDR3 region has the DNA TGTGCCAGCAGCTTAGAATACGCAAGCGAGCAGTACTTC.